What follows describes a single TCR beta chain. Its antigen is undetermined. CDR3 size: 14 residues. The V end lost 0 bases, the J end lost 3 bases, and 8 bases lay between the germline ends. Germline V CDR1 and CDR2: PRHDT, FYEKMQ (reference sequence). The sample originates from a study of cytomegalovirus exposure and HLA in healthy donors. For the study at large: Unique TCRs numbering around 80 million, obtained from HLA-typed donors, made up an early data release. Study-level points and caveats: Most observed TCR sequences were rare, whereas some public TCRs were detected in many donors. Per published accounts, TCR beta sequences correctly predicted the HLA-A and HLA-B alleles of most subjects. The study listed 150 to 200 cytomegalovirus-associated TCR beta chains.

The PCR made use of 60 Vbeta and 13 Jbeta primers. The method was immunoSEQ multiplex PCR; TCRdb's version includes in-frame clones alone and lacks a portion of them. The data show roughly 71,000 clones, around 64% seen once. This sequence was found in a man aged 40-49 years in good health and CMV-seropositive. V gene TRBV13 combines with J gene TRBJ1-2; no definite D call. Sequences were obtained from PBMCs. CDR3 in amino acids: CASSLGTGDYGYTF. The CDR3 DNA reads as TGTGCCAGCAGCTTAGGCACGGGTGACTATGGCTACACCTTC. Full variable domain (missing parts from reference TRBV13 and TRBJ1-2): AAGVIQSPRHLIKEKRETATLKCYPIPRHDTVYWYQQGPGQDPQFLISFYEKMQSDKGSIPDRFSAQQFSDYHSELNMSSLELGDSALYFCASSLGTGDYGYTFGSGTRLTVV.